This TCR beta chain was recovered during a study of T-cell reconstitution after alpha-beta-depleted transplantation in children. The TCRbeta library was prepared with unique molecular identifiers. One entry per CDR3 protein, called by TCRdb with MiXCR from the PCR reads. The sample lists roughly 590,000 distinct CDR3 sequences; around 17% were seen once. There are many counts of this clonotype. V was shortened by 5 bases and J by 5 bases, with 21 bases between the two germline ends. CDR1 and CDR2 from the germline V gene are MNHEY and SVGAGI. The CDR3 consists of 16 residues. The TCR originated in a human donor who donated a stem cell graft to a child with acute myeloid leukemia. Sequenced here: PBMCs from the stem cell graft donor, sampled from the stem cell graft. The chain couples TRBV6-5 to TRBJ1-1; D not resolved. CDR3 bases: TGTGCCAGCAGTCGTGGACTAATGGGGTCGGGAACTGAAGCTTTCTTT. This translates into CASSRGLMGSGTEAFF.